Following are 24 T cell receptor beta chains from one sample sequenced in a study of cytomegalovirus exposure and HLA in healthy donors. Vbeta (60) and Jbeta (13) primers were used in the PCR. Some clones are missing from TCRdb's copy, which holds only in-frame ones; the method was immunoSEQ multiplex PCR. The profile shows approximately 140,000 clones, about 73% of them singletons. The sequenced sample was PBMCs. These TCRs come from a man aged 40-55 years in good health and CMV-seropositive.

The V call is TRBV2, the J call TRBJ2-6; maybe TRBD2 (6 bases). This CDR3 contains 16 residues. The germline V and J ends were trimmed by 1 base and 2 bases, with 9 bases remaining between them. CDR1 is SNHLY and CDR2 is FYNNEI in the germline V gene. CDR3: CASSEVGGTGANVLTF. CDR3 bases: TGTGCCAGCAGTGAAGTCGGGGGAACTGGGGCCAACGTCCTGACTTTC.

This clone was observed once. The V gene is TRBV30, the J gene TRBJ2-6; D perhaps matches TRBD1 (5 bases). Trimming shortened V by 0 bases and J by 2 bases, and 14 bases separated the two germline ends. Looked up from germline, CDR1 is GTSNPN and CDR2 is SVGIG (reference sequence). The CDR3 loop spans 17 amino acids. CDR3 in amino acids: CAWSVLQGSTGANVLTF. CDR3 sequence (DNA): TGTGCCTGGAGTGTTTTGCAGGGCTCAACTGGGGCCAACGTCCTGACTTTC.

The chain uses TRBV19 and TRBJ1-1; tentative D call: TRBD1 (6 bases). Trimming removed 5 bases from V and 0 bases from J, with 10 bases in between. Germline CDR1 LNHDA, CDR2 SQIVND (reference sequence). This CDR3 is built from 14 residues. CDR3 bases: TGTGCCAGTAGTCCCCAGGGGCTGAACACTGAAGCTTTCTTT. This translates into CASSPQGLNTEAFF.

CDR3 in amino acids: CASSLLGGTSSSEQFF. In DNA form, the CDR3 reads TGTGCCAGCAGCCTATTAGGAGGGACTAGCTCAAGTGAGCAGTTCTTC. The rearrangement uses TRBV11-2 and TRBJ2-1; 9 bases agree with TRBD2. The CDR3 has 16 amino acids. Germline-derived CDR1 and CDR2 are SGHAT and FQNNGV. V lost 5 bases and J lost 9; bases outside the gene matches: 14.

V gene TRBV9 combines with J gene TRBJ2-1; 8 positions agree with TRBD2. There are 15 residues in the CDR3. V lost 2 bases and J lost 2; bases outside the gene matches: 3. The germline CDR1 and CDR2 sequences are SGDLS and YYNGEE. CDR3 protein: CASSVSGSPYNEQFF. CDR3 in DNA: TGTGCCAGCAGCGTCAGCGGGAGTCCCTACAATGAGCAGTTCTTC.

This clone was detected once. The chain combines TRBV20-1 with TRBJ2-1, with D tentatively TRBD2 (5 bases). V was cut by 6 bases and J by 15 bases, with 12 bases left in between. The CDR3 extends over 9 amino acids. Germline values: CDR1 DFQATT, CDR2 SNEGSKA (reference sequence). The CDR3 DNA sequence: TGCAGTGCGCCGGGAACGGCGTTCTTC. Translating gives CSAPGTAFF.

The genes are TRBV2 and TRBJ2-7; 10 bases map to TRBD2. The germline gives CDR1 SNHLY, CDR2 FYNNEI. This CDR3 has 14 residues. J lost 5 bases, V lost 8 bases, and 9 bases had no gene match. CDR3 residues: CASPARLAGDEQYF. The CDR3 DNA is TGTGCCAGCCCCGCGAGGCTAGCGGGAGACGAGCAGTACTTC.

The V gene is TRBV6-6, the J gene TRBJ1-2, with D unresolved. This CDR3 contains 13 residues. V was clipped by 5 bases and J by 7 bases, with 14 bases between them. The germline gives CDR1 MNHNY, CDR2 SVGAGI (reference sequence). The CDR3 nucleotides are TGTGCCAGCAGTGTATCAGGATTGAGTGGCTACACCTTC. It encodes CASSVSGLSGYTF.

V is TRBV11-3 and J is TRBJ2-1, with 9 bases identical to TRBD2. The CDR3 is 14 amino acids. V gave up 2 bases and J gave up 5 bases; unmatched junction bases: 1. Germline V gene data show CDR1 as SGHNT and CDR2 as YENEEA. The CDR3 bases are TGTGCCAGCAGCTTATCTAGCGGGAACAATGAGCAGTTCTTC. Its translation: CASSLSSGNNEQFF.

The chain is built from TRBV6-1 and TRBJ2-4, with 8 bases aligning to TRBD2. V shed 0 bases and J 11 bases; nucleotides not matched to a gene: 3. Germline values: CDR1 MNHNS, CDR2 SASEGT. The CDR3 spans 13 residues. The CDR3 coding sequence is TGTGCCAGCAGTGAAGCGGGACTAGGGGTTCAGTACTTC. As protein: CASSEAGLGVQYF.

The chain joins TRBV5-4 to TRBJ1-1; 8 nucleotides match TRBD1. After removal of 3 bases from V and 1 base from J, the junction contained 2 bases not matched to a gene. Germline-derived CDR1 and CDR2 are SGHNT and YYREEE (reference sequence). The CDR3 has 14 residues. The CDR3 sequence: CASSYGQGNTEAFF. DNA of the CDR3: TGTGCCAGCAGCTACGGACAGGGGAACACTGAAGCTTTCTTT.

The chain has TRBV7-2 and TRBJ2-1; 7 bases are shared with TRBD1. Germline CDR1 and CDR2: SGHTA and FQGNSA. V shed 4 bases and J 3 bases; nucleotides not matched to a gene: 3. The CDR3 spans 14 residues. CDR3 coding DNA: TGTGCCAGCAGCTCCGGGACAGACTACAATGAGCAGTTCTTC. This codes for CASSSGTDYNEQFF.

This clone was detected only once. The chain uses TRBV7-9 and TRBJ1-1; D unclear. Germline CDR1 reads SEHNR; CDR2 reads FQNEAQ (reference sequence). CDR3 size: 14 residues. V was pared by 4 bases and J by 5 bases, with 14 bases between. CDR3 coding DNA: TGTGCCAGCAGCTCCTTGACTTACGGAACTGAAGCTTTCTTT. Amino acid sequence: CASSSLTYGTEAFF.

J is TRBJ1-1 and V is TRBV28; 8 bases fit TRBD1. The germline V gene encodes CDR1 MDHEN and CDR2 SYDVKM. J was trimmed by 5 bases and V by 4 bases; bases with no gene match: 3. The CDR3 loop spans 13 amino acids. The CDR3 is CASSSTGGTEAFF. The CDR3 DNA sequence: TGTGCCAGCAGTTCTACAGGGGGGACTGAAGCTTTCTTT.

The V call is TRBV19, the J call TRBJ2-1; TRBD2 agrees at 7 bases. The ends lost 3 bases at V and 0 bases at J; junction bases unmatched: 2. This CDR3 contains 15 residues. The germline CDR1 and CDR2 sequences are LNHDA and SQIVND (reference sequence). CDR3 sequence: CASSIGGGSYNEQFF. CDR3 coding DNA: TGTGCCAGTAGTATCGGCGGGGGCTCCTACAATGAGCAGTTCTTC.

The rearrangement links TRBV5-1 to TRBJ2-2, with 8 bases fitting TRBD2. V was pared by 3 bases and J by 7 bases, with 14 bases of the junction left unmatched. The germline CDR1 and CDR2 sequences are SGHRS and YFSETQ. The CDR3 covers 17 residues. The CDR3 spells CASSWTGGASGGGELFF. CDR3 sequence (DNA): TGCGCCAGCAGCTGGACGGGAGGGGCTAGCGGAGGCGGGGAGCTGTTTTTT. Full variable domain (rest looked up from reference TRBV5-1 and TRBJ2-2): KAGVTQTPRYLIKTRGQQVTLSCSPISGHRSVSWYQQTPGQGLQFLFEYFSETQRNKGNFPGRFSGRQFSNSRSEMNVSTLELGDSALYLCASSWTGGASGGGELFFGEGSRLTVL.

The chain uses TRBV7-3 and TRBJ2-5; perhaps TRBD2 as D (7 bases). Trimming removed 2 bases at V and 4 bases at J, with 17 bases between. The CDR3 has 16 amino acids. The germline gives CDR1 SGHTA, CDR2 FQGTGA. CDR3 protein: CASSLSGGQGRETQYF. DNA of the CDR3: TGTGCCAGCAGCTTATCGGGGGGCCAGGGACGAGAGACCCAGTACTTC.

The chain employs TRBV7-3 and TRBJ1-1; D remains ambiguous. CDR3 length: 13 residues. The germline V and J ends were trimmed by 6 bases and 2 bases, with 10 bases remaining between them. Germline V lookup: CDR1 SGHTA, CDR2 FQGTGA. The chain's CDR3 is CASSLSVNTEAFF. DNA of the CDR3: TGTGCCAGCAGTCTCTCAGTAAACACTGAAGCTTTCTTT.

The chain uses TRBV4-1 and TRBJ2-1; the D gene is possibly TRBD1 (5 bases). The germline gives CDR1 MGHRA, CDR2 YSYEKL. The CDR3 loop spans 14 amino acids. V was clipped by 4 bases and J by 4 bases, with 11 bases between them. DNA of the CDR3: TGCGCCAGCAGCCTCCTACAGGAGTACAATGAGCAGTTCTTC. This translates into CASSLLQEYNEQFF.

The chain couples TRBV7-9 to TRBJ2-3; TRBD2 matches at 10 bases. Germline loops: CDR1 SEHNR, CDR2 FQNEAQ (reference sequence). V lost 0 bases to trimming and J lost 5 bases; unmatched junction nucleotides: 5. This CDR3 contains 16 residues. Here the CDR3 reads CASSLAAGGPGDTQYF. CDR3 sequence (DNA): TGTGCCAGCAGCTTAGCAGCGGGAGGGCCGGGAGATACGCAGTATTTT.

The J gene is TRBJ1-2, the V gene TRBV28, with 8 bases aligning to TRBD1. V gave up 3 bases and J gave up 9 bases; unmatched junction bases: 9. The CDR3 sequence is 14 residues long. Germline V lookup: CDR1 MDHEN, CDR2 SYDVKM. The CDR3 spells CASSLGSTGGSYTF. In nucleotides, the CDR3 is TGTGCCAGCAGTTTGGGGTCTACAGGGGGGAGCTACACCTTC.

The count of this clone is one. The rearrangement joins TRBV2 to TRBJ2-7; 11 positions agree with TRBD2. The CDR3 spans 16 residues. Germline lookup yields CDR1 SNHLY and CDR2 FYNNEI. Trimming cost V 6 bases and J 2 bases; bases outside gene matches: 9. DNA for the CDR3: TGTGCCAGCAGCGGCCTTGGGACTAGCGGAACCTACGAGCAGTACTTC. Protein: CASSGLGTSGTYEQYF.

The J gene is TRBJ2-7, the V gene TRBV18; D is uncertain. The V and J ends lost 3 bases and 4 bases respectively, with 10 bases between them. Germline V gene sequence: CDR1 KGHSH, CDR2 LQKENI. The CDR3 is made up of 13 amino acids. The CDR3 sequence: CASSPVRSYEQYF. The DNA of the CDR3 is TGTGCCAGCTCACCGGTGCGGTCGTACGAGCAGTACTTC.

CDR3 protein: CAISPGQGLETQYF. For the CDR3, the DNA is TGTGCCATCAGCCCGGGACAGGGCCTAGAGACCCAGTACTTC. The chain links TRBV10-3 to TRBJ2-5; 9 bases align to TRBD1. The germline gives CDR1 ENHRY, CDR2 SYGVKD. This CDR3 has 14 amino acids. After removal of 6 bases from V and 4 bases from J, the junction contained 6 bases not matched to a gene.